This T cell receptor (beta chain) was identified in a study of Ad26.COV2.S vaccination and SARS-CoV-2 variants. Whole-study findings and limits: The TCR breadth and depth analyses may have produced an underestimate of total T cell responses.

Treatment defined: around 19 received Ad26.COV2.S at low or high dose, single or two shots; roughly five received placebo; per-sample allocation not given. On day 63 after the first injection, vaccine and placebo recipients gave samples. Its platform was an Ad26 vector, and its expressed antigen was Wuhan-strain SARS-CoV-2 spike. Assay used: immunoSEQ multiplex PCR; TCRdb lists only in-frame clones, some missing. The sample includes fewer than 900,000 clones, around 89% seen only once; the top ten take over 1.3%. With respect to this clone: Its cognate antigen is unknown.

This CDR3 spans 19 amino acids. The V gene end was trimmed by 3 bases and the J gene end by 0 bases; junction bases not matched to a gene: 15. Germline V CDR1 and CDR2: KGHSH, LQKENI. This TCR was sampled from a person aged 18-60 years who received the Ad26.COV2.S COVID-19 vaccine or a placebo. The sample here was peripheral blood, taken in a trial of Ad26.COV2.S vaccine versus placebo. The rearrangement uses TRBV18 and TRBJ2-3, with 7 bases aligning to TRBD2. For the CDR3, the DNA is TGTGCCAGCTCACCTGGCGGGAGTGGCGCCCTATCTAGCACAGATACGCAGTATTTT. It encodes CASSPGGSGALSSTDTQYF.